This note documents a single TCR beta chain sequence. The antigen is not known. This entry comes from a study of cytomegalovirus exposure and HLA in healthy donors. Points from the study as a whole: Roughly uniform depth of sequencing across donors was assumed in presence/absence analyses. Being productive about 87% or about 30% of the time was typical of most TCR beta V segments in an earlier analysis.

As for the donors, each was a healthy bone marrow donor. 13 Jbeta primers and 60 Vbeta primers were used for the PCR. Sequencing used immunoSEQ multiplex PCR; TCRdb keeps in-frame clones, though not all of them. Seen here are tens of thousands of clones, approximately 70% observed once, and the top ten hold 7% to 10%. CDR1 is MGHDK, CDR2 SYGVNS, per germline. Trimming removed 4 bases from V and 0 bases from J; junction bases left unmatched: 10. The CDR3 sequence is 17 residues long. The J gene is TRBJ2-7, the V gene TRBV25-1, with 9 bases identical to TRBD1. Sequences were obtained from PBMCs. The receptor's source is a woman aged 50 to 65 in good health and CMV-seronegative. CDR3 coding DNA: TGTGCCAGCAGTGCCCCGGGTCCGGGACAGGGCTCCTACGAGCAGTACTTC. Amino acid sequence: CASSAPGPGQGSYEQYF.